This T cell receptor beta chain originates from a study of T cell repertoires in cytomegalovirus infection. On the study more broadly: Use of recently identified HLA-C-restricted and well-studied HLA-B-restricted CMV epitopes was part of the study. Indications came from public TCR beta signatures; they pointed to CMV infection and to a matching HLA type.

With regard to this clonotype: Antigen unknown.

TCRdb re-called the reads through MiXCR, storing one row per CDR3 protein. The repertoire holds 250,000 to 300,000 distinct CDR3 sequences, with 22% as singletons. The CDR3 consists of 14 residues. Germline CDR1 and CDR2: MNHEY and SVGAGI. The V gene lost 6 bases and the J gene lost 7 bases, with 19 bases spanning the gap. Broader study findings: HLA-C-restricted TCR beta clonotypes specific for CMV led the ex vivo response. Accumulated public TCR beta family frequency recognized individuals carrying CMV together with the relevant HLA.

J is TRBJ2-7 and V is TRBV6-5; D may match TRBD1 or TRBD2 (5 bases each). The source of this sequence is a human donor in good health (CMV status not recorded). Some clones in this sample may be carry-over from other donors' samples. This specimen was cultured PBMCs, taken from culture after CMV antigen stimulation. CDR3 bases: TGTGCCAGCAGCCGAAGGGACCTCAAGAGGGAGCAGTACTTC. This encodes CASSRRDLKREQYF.